A selection of T cell receptor beta chains follows, all from one sample in a study of blood T cell repertoires in COVID-19. The repertoire was sequenced with immunoSEQ multiplex PCR; TCRdb's copy has only in-frame clones and lacks some. The repertoire includes fewer than 200,000 clones, 70% to 90% of them detected once, and 7.5% to 10% sits in the top ten. The sequencing input was peripheral blood. The origin of the receptors is a man between 45 and 60 years old with active or convalescent COVID-19. The CDR3 runs from the conserved cysteine through the conserved F or W. A D gene is named only where the DNA matches it firmly. The size field is filled for only some rows; it gives once, few, many or a size class.

j_gene: TRBJ2-7; v_gene: TRBV19; d_gene: TRBD1; abundance: -; CDR3aa: CATSPGTGASYEQYF; CDR3nt: TGTGCCACCTCCCCGGGGACAGGGGCCTCCTACGAGCAGTACTTC
j_gene: TRBJ1-5; v_gene: TRBV20-1; d_gene: TRBD1; abundance: -; CDR3aa: CSASAAGGDLNSNQPQHF; CDR3nt: TGCAGTGCTAGTGCGGCAGGGGGCGATTTGAATAGCAATCAGCCCCAGCATTTT
j_gene: TRBJ1-2; v_gene: TRBV18; d_gene: -; abundance: -; CDR3aa: CASSPRIFRGELGDGYTF; CDR3nt: TGTGCCAGCTCACCACGTATCTTCAGGGGAGAACTAGGCGATGGCTACACCTTC
j_gene: TRBJ1-5; v_gene: TRBV2; d_gene: TRBD1; abundance: -; CDR3aa: CASSATGGASNQPQHF; CDR3nt: TGTGCCAGCAGTGCAACAGGGGGCGCGAGCAATCAGCCCCAGCATTTT
j_gene: TRBJ2-7; v_gene: TRBV7-9; d_gene: -; abundance: -; CDR3aa: CASSPPDYEQYF; CDR3nt: TGTGCCAGCAGCCCACCAGACTACGAGCAGTACTTC
j_gene: TRBJ2-1; v_gene: TRBV5-1; d_gene: -; abundance: -; CDR3aa: CASSPDGLGGNEQFF; CDR3nt: TGCGCCAGCAGCCCCGACGGACTGGGCGGCAATGAGCAGTTCTTC
j_gene: TRBJ1-2; v_gene: TRBV3-1/TRBV3-2; d_gene: -; abundance: -; CDR3aa: CASSLGSGDGYTF; CDR3nt: TGTGCCAGCAGCCTAGGATCAGGGGATGGCTACACCTTC
j_gene: TRBJ1-2; v_gene: TRBV11-2; d_gene: TRBD1; abundance: -; CDR3aa: CASSPRTGDGYTF; CDR3nt: TGTGCCAGCAGCCCACGGACAGGCGATGGCTACACCTTC
j_gene: TRBJ1-4; v_gene: TRBV3-1/TRBV3-2; d_gene: TRBD1; abundance: once; CDR3aa: CASSRDRNEKLFF; CDR3nt: TGTGCCAGCAGCCGGGACAGAAATGAAAAACTGTTTTTT
j_gene: TRBJ1-3; v_gene: TRBV9; d_gene: -; abundance: -; CDR3aa: CASTMGPPGNTIYF; CDR3nt: TGTGCCAGCACGATGGGGCCACCTGGAAACACCATATATTTT
j_gene: TRBJ2-1; v_gene: TRBV29-1; d_gene: TRBD2; abundance: many; CDR3aa: CSVDGLAEYNEQFF; CDR3nt: TGCAGCGTTGATGGTCTAGCGGAGTACAATGAGCAGTTCTTC
j_gene: TRBJ2-7; v_gene: TRBV5-5; d_gene: TRBD2; abundance: few; CDR3aa: CASSLAASGGLYEQYF; CDR3nt: TGTGCCAGCAGCTTGGCGGCTAGCGGGGGTCTCTACGAGCAGTACTTC
j_gene: TRBJ1-1; v_gene: TRBV5-1; d_gene: -; abundance: -; CDR3aa: CASSLNGANTEAFF; CDR3nt: TGCGCCAGCAGCTTGAACGGAGCGAACACTGAAGCTTTCTTT
j_gene: TRBJ1-5; v_gene: TRBV12-3/TRBV12-4; d_gene: -; abundance: -; CDR3aa: CASSPSSRQPQHF; CDR3nt: TGTGCCAGCAGTCCATCTTCTAGGCAGCCCCAGCATTTT
j_gene: TRBJ2-2; v_gene: TRBV27; d_gene: -; abundance: few; CDR3aa: CASSTAGKASTGELFF; CDR3nt: TGTGCCAGCAGTACCGCGGGGAAGGCCAGTACAGGGGAGCTGTTTTTT
j_gene: TRBJ2-5; v_gene: TRBV7-3; d_gene: TRBD2; abundance: once; CDR3aa: CASSLTGLATRETQYF; CDR3nt: TGTGCCAGCAGCTTAACGGGACTAGCGACGAGAGAGACCCAGTACTTC
j_gene: TRBJ1-1; v_gene: TRBV19; d_gene: -; abundance: few; CDR3aa: CASSISGDNTEAFF; CDR3nt: TGTGCCAGTAGTATCTCGGGAGATAACACTGAAGCTTTCTTT
j_gene: TRBJ1-2; v_gene: TRBV12-3/TRBV12-4; d_gene: -; abundance: -; CDR3aa: CASRGLGLGGYTF; CDR3nt: TGTGCCAGCAGGGGGCTGGGACTTGGTGGCTACACCTTC
j_gene: TRBJ2-2; v_gene: TRBV29-1; d_gene: -; abundance: -; CDR3aa: CSVDFRGAGELFF; CDR3nt: TGCAGCGTGGATTTCAGGGGAGCCGGGGAGCTGTTTTTT
j_gene: TRBJ1-5; v_gene: TRBV29-1; d_gene: TRBD1; abundance: -; CDR3aa: CSVAETGGNQPQHF; CDR3nt: TGCAGCGTTGCTGAGACAGGGGGCAATCAGCCCCAGCATTTT
j_gene: TRBJ2-3; v_gene: TRBV3-1/TRBV3-2; d_gene: TRBD2; abundance: -; CDR3aa: CASSQEGLAEAQYF; CDR3nt: TGTGCCAGCAGCCAAGAAGGGCTAGCGGAAGCGCAGTATTTT
j_gene: TRBJ2-6; v_gene: TRBV18; d_gene: -; abundance: -; CDR3aa: CASSPPEGQSGANVLTF; CDR3nt: TGTGCCAGCTCACCACCGGAGGGGCAATCTGGGGCCAACGTCCTGACTTTC
j_gene: TRBJ1-1; v_gene: TRBV27; d_gene: -; abundance: -; CDR3aa: CASSLGIGDTEAFF; CDR3nt: TGTGCCAGCAGTTTAGGAATCGGGGACACTGAAGCTTTCTTT
j_gene: TRBJ2-7; v_gene: TRBV6-5; d_gene: TRBD2; abundance: -; CDR3aa: CASSYSGLAGGYEQYF; CDR3nt: TGTGCCAGCAGTTACTCAGGTCTAGCGGGGGGGTACGAGCAGTACTTC
j_gene: TRBJ2-6; v_gene: TRBV19; d_gene: TRBD1; abundance: once; CDR3aa: CASSMVRQGVSGANVLTF; CDR3nt: TGTGCCAGTAGTATGGTGCGACAGGGGGTTTCTGGGGCCAACGTCCTGACTTTC
j_gene: TRBJ1-3; v_gene: TRBV12-3/TRBV12-4; d_gene: -; abundance: -; CDR3aa: CASSLWEGNTIYF; CDR3nt: TGTGCCAGCAGTTTATGGGAGGGAAACACCATATATTTT
j_gene: TRBJ1-3; v_gene: TRBV28; d_gene: -; abundance: -; CDR3aa: CASSSGSNSGNTIYF; CDR3nt: TGTGCCAGCAGTTCGGGGTCCAACTCTGGAAACACCATATATTTT
j_gene: TRBJ2-5; v_gene: TRBV10-2; d_gene: TRBD2; abundance: few; CDR3aa: CASSESAAGTWGTQYF; CDR3nt: TGCGCCAGCAGTGAGAGCGCAGCGGGAACCTGGGGGACCCAGTACTTC
j_gene: TRBJ2-7; v_gene: TRBV6-2/TRBV6-3; d_gene: -; abundance: -; CDR3aa: CASSGGGLAYEQYF; CDR3nt: TGTGCCAGCAGCGGCGGGGGCCTTGCCTACGAGCAGTACTTC
j_gene: TRBJ1-1; v_gene: TRBV20-1; d_gene: -; abundance: -; CDR3aa: CSDARDTEAFF; CDR3nt: TGCAGTGACGCGAGGGACACTGAAGCTTTCTTT
j_gene: TRBJ1-1; v_gene: TRBV27; d_gene: TRBD1; abundance: -; CDR3aa: CASSLETGTGGGVAFF; CDR3nt: TGTGCCAGCAGTTTAGAGACCGGGACAGGGGGGGGCGTAGCTTTCTTT
j_gene: TRBJ1-6; v_gene: TRBV6-2/TRBV6-3; d_gene: -; abundance: -; CDR3aa: CASSYVGARNNSPLHF; CDR3nt: TGTGCCAGCAGTTACGTGGGGGCGCGCAATAATTCACCCCTCCACTTT
j_gene: TRBJ2-5; v_gene: TRBV28; d_gene: -; abundance: -; CDR3aa: CASSTPSRLGRETQYF; CDR3nt: TGTGCCAGCAGTACCCCCTCTCGACTAGGGCGAGAGACCCAGTACTTC
j_gene: TRBJ1-4; v_gene: TRBV7-6; d_gene: TRBD1; abundance: once; CDR3aa: CASSLNSGGVGEKLFF; CDR3nt: TGTGCCAGCAGCTTAAATTCAGGGGGCGTCGGTGAAAAACTGTTTTTT
j_gene: TRBJ2-1; v_gene: TRBV6-5; d_gene: TRBD2; abundance: -; CDR3aa: CASGSGGNLYNEQFF; CDR3nt: TGTGCCAGCGGCTCGGGGGGGAATTTATACAATGAGCAGTTCTTC
j_gene: TRBJ1-5; v_gene: TRBV12-3/TRBV12-4; d_gene: TRBD1; abundance: -; CDR3aa: CASSRDREQPQHF; CDR3nt: TGTGCCAGCAGCCGGGACAGGGAACAGCCCCAGCATTTT